This T cell receptor (beta chain) is drawn from a study of T-cell memory formation after mild COVID-19. Whole-study context: Across donors, TCR clusters were largely donor specific. Whole-study findings and limits: Later expanders leaned CD4+, whereas clones that contracted between day 15 and 85 were balanced CD4/CD8. Nothing showed for sure that second-wave clones peaking on day 37 were SARS-CoV-2 specific. Contracting CD8+ clones were enriched in EMRA, CD4+ mainly in CM and EM.

TCRdb re-derived calls from the 5' RACE reads in MiXCR, one entry per CDR3 protein. The table shows about 300,000 distinct CDR3 sequences, with approximately 19% occurring only once. This CDR3 spans 14 amino acids. Trimming shortened V by 5 bases and J by 2 bases, and 12 bases separated the two germline ends. Germline-derived CDR1 and CDR2 are SGHTA and FQGNSA. As regards this clonotype: The antigen remains unidentified.

The receptor comes from a man between 18 and 35 years old who had mild COVID-19 (a few samples of this study predate the infection). Cell type and time point are not known. Sequenced: PBMCs or a T cell subset sorted from them (not recorded which). The chain combines TRBV7-2 with TRBJ2-5, with D perhaps TRBD2 (6 bases). The CDR3 sequence is CASSSSGVQETQYF. As DNA, the CDR3 is TGTGCCAGCAGCAGCTCGGGGGTGCAAGAGACCCAGTACTTC.